The 24 T cell receptor beta chains listed next were all sequenced from one sample in a study of graft-versus-host responses after intestinal transplantation. TCRdb's table, derived via immunoSEQ multiplex PCR, lists solely in-frame clones and lacks some. The table lists approximately 14,000 clones, approximately 89% of them singletons. The specimen was bone marrow, collected less than 130 days after intestinal transplantation. The receptors come from a human patient who received an intestinal transplant, so some T cells may come from the graft donor.

The V gene is TRBV11-3, the J gene TRBJ2-1; 10 bases are a match to TRBD1. CDR1 and CDR2 (germline): SGHNT, YENEEA. V shed 6 bases and J 7 bases; nucleotides not matched to a gene: 6. The CDR3 runs to 14 residues. The CDR3 protein is CASSRQGALNEQFF. The CDR3, as DNA: TGTGCCAGCAGTCGACAGGGGGCATTGAATGAGCAGTTCTTC.

Of note for this clone: The same CDR3 is also encoded by other DNA sequences in this sample. V usage is TRBV6-4 and J usage is TRBJ2-3; TRBD2 agrees at 8 bases. Trimming removed 0 bases from V and 2 bases from J; junction bases left unmatched: 1. The germline V gene has CDR1 MRHNA and CDR2 SNTAGT. The CDR3 contains 15 residues. CDR3 protein: CASSDSGRATDTQYF. The CDR3 bases are TGTGCCAGCAGTGACTCCGGGAGGGCCACAGATACGCAGTATTTT.

J is TRBJ1-1 and V is TRBV9; D is possibly TRBD1 (5 bases). The CDR3 loop spans 15 amino acids. Trimming took off 5 bases at V and 0 bases at J, with 14 bases between the two ends. The germline CDR1 and CDR2 sequences are SGDLS and YYNGEE. The CDR3 is CASSGNAGMNTEAFF. In nucleotides, the CDR3 is TGTGCCAGCAGTGGAAACGCAGGGATGAACACTGAAGCTTTCTTT.

This chain connects TRBV28 to TRBJ2-1; D ambiguous. There are 15 residues in the CDR3. V was cut by 4 bases and J by 1 base, with 11 bases left in between. CDR1 is MDHEN, CDR2 SYDVKM, per germline. CDR3 nucleotides: TGTGCCAGCAGTTCGACCTGGAAGTCCTACAATGAGCAGTTCTTC. This codes for CASSSTWKSYNEQFF.

There are a few counts of this clone. This chain links TRBV27 with TRBJ1-1; D call uncertain. V lost 5 bases to trimming and J lost 1 base, with 11 bases between them. The CDR3 is 14 residues long. Germline CDR1 is MNHEY and CDR2 is SMNVEV (reference sequence). CDR3 sequence (DNA): TGTGCCAGCAGTCCTGTGGGTCGGAACACTGAAGCTTTCTTT. Amino acid sequence: CASSPVGRNTEAFF.

Written as DNA, the CDR3 is TGTGCCAGCGCAATGGGGAGTTCCTACGAGCAGTACTTC. Translating gives CASAMGSSYEQYF. The chain carries TRBV5-8 and TRBJ2-7; a weak D match, TRBD2 (5 bases). CDR1 is SGHTS, CDR2 YDEGEE, per germline. Deletions cut 7 bases from V and 1 base from J, with 12 bases between. This CDR3 has 13 residues.

The V gene is TRBV30, the J gene TRBJ2-2; TRBD1 matches 7 bases. Germline trimming cut 2 bases from V and 5 bases from J; bases unmatched to any gene: 8. Germline values: CDR1 GTSNPN, CDR2 SVGIG (reference sequence). The CDR3 is 15 residues long. CDR3 residues: CAWSLGGLGTGELFF. The CDR3 nucleotides are TGTGCCTGGAGTCTAGGGGGCTTGGGGACCGGGGAGCTGTTTTTT.

In its sample, this clone was seen once. The chain is built from TRBV6-4 and TRBJ2-5; TRBD2 aligns across 10 bases. From germline, CDR1 is MRHNA and CDR2 SNTAGT. This CDR3 comprises 15 residues. Trimming at V came to 3 bases and at J to 2 bases, leaving 3 bases not matched to a gene. The CDR3 sequence is CASSESSGGQETQYF. The CDR3 DNA reads TGTGCCAGCAGTGAGTCTAGCGGGGGTCAAGAGACCCAGTACTTC.

This clone turned up a few times. The gene calls are TRBV27 and TRBJ1-5; weak D call: TRBD1 (5 bases). The CDR3 consists of 14 residues. The germline V and J ends were trimmed by 5 bases and 0 bases, with 8 bases remaining between them. Per germline, CDR1 MNHEY and CDR2 SMNVEV (reference sequence). CDR3 sequence (DNA): TGTGCCAGCAGTCAGGGTTATAGCAATCAGCCCCAGCATTTT. Residues: CASSQGYSNQPQHF.

This clone has only a few counts. V is TRBV2 and J is TRBJ2-1; 11 bases map to TRBD1. Germline V lookup: CDR1 SNHLY, CDR2 FYNNEI. The V and J ends lost 5 bases and 5 bases, in that order; junction bases with no gene match: 2. CDR3 length: 14 residues. CDR3 in DNA: TGTGCCAGCAGTAGGGACAGGGGGAACAATGAGCAGTTCTTC. Amino acid sequence: CASSRDRGNNEQFF.

The chain links TRBV7-2 to TRBJ2-5, with 7 bases identical to TRBD2. CDR1 SGHTA and CDR2 FQGNSA come from the germline V gene. This CDR3 has 16 amino acids. Trimming at V came to 2 bases and at J to 5 bases, leaving 11 bases not matched to a gene. The CDR3 nucleotides read TGTGCCAGCAGCTTACCCCAAGCGGGAAGTAGGGAGACCCAGTACTTC. It translates to CASSLPQAGSRETQYF.

Here the CDR3 DNA reads TGTGCCAGCAGCGTAGAGAGCGGGAGAGCAGGAACCCAGTACTTC. Protein: CASSVESGRAGTQYF. The chain uses TRBV9 and TRBJ2-5, with 8 bases identical to TRBD2. V lost 0 bases to trimming and J lost 8 bases; unmatched junction nucleotides: 9. The CDR3 length is 15 residues. The V gene's germline CDR1 is SGDLS and CDR2 YYNGEE.

This chain joins TRBV19 and TRBJ1-1; TRBD1 aligns across 7 bases. The V and J ends lost 5 bases and 7 bases, in that order; junction bases with no gene match: 13. Germline CDR1 and CDR2: LNHDA and SQIVND (reference sequence). This CDR3 contains 15 residues. CDR3 amino acids: CASSPHIQGRYEAFF. CDR3 bases: TGTGCCAGTAGTCCCCACATACAGGGGCGATATGAAGCTTTCTTT.

Here the CDR3 reads CASSVEPGGAYNEQFF. The CDR3 nucleotides are TGTGCCAGCAGCGTAGAGCCGGGAGGAGCCTACAATGAGCAGTTCTTC. The chain has TRBV9 and TRBJ2-1; 7 nucleotides agree with TRBD2. This CDR3 is built from 16 residues. Germline V lookup: CDR1 SGDLS, CDR2 YYNGEE. J gave up 2 bases and V 0 bases, and 5 bases lay outside the gene matches.

This chain uses TRBV6-4 with TRBJ2-3, with TRBD2 matching 7 bases. Trimming removed 2 bases from V and 0 bases from J; junction bases left unmatched: 2. Germline V CDR1 and CDR2: MRHNA, SNTAGT. The CDR3 runs 15 residues. The CDR3 region is CASSDGGGSTDTQYF. In nucleotides, the CDR3 is TGTGCCAGCAGTGACGGCGGGGGTAGCACAGATACGCAGTATTTT.

V gene TRBV20-1 combines with J gene TRBJ1-2; D may be TRBD1 (5 bases). The CDR3 totals 11 residues. The V gene's germline CDR1 is DFQATT and CDR2 SNEGSKA (reference sequence). V dropped 3 bases and J dropped 7 bases, with 9 bases sitting between them. As DNA, the CDR3 is TGCAGTGCTAGCCAGACAGTTGGCTACACCTTC. This encodes CSASQTVGYTF.

This clone has just a few counts. The rearrangement uses TRBV5-4 and TRBJ1-1; 7 bases are shared with TRBD1. V trimming: 3 bases; J trimming: 5 bases; junction bases outside the gene matches: 7. Germline CDR1 reads SGHNT; CDR2 reads YYREEE (reference sequence). The CDR3 contains 14 residues. The CDR3 sequence is CASSSNRGGTEAFF. CDR3 nucleotides: TGTGCCAGCAGCTCCAACAGGGGAGGGACTGAAGCTTTCTTT.

The chain links TRBV10-3 to TRBJ1-5, with D maybe TRBD1 (6 bases). Deletions cut 4 bases from V and 7 bases from J, with 14 bases between. CDR1 is ENHRY and CDR2 is SYGVKD in the germline V gene. This CDR3 comprises 14 residues. As DNA, the CDR3 is TGTGCCATCAGTGGGGGAGGGGGAAAACAGCCCCAGCATTTT. Protein sequence: CAISGGGGKQPQHF.

The chain combines TRBV5-1 with TRBJ2-3; no definite D call. Deletions cut 4 bases from V and 2 bases from J, with 11 bases between. Per germline, CDR1 SGHRS and CDR2 YFSETQ. CDR3 size: 14 residues. CDR3 nucleotide sequence: TGCGCCAGCAGCACTTTCACCTACACAGATACGCAGTATTTT. Protein: CASSTFTYTDTQYF.

About this clone itself: The sample holds other DNA sequences that translate to the same CDR3. The chain is built from TRBV19 and TRBJ2-3, with 10 bases identical to TRBD2. In germline, CDR1 is LNHDA, CDR2 SQIVND (reference sequence). V lost 6 bases and J lost 0; bases outside the gene matches: 0. This CDR3 region has 14 residues. In DNA, the CDR3 is TGTGCCAGTAGGACTAGCGGGAGCACAGATACGCAGTATTTT. Its translation: CASRTSGSTDTQYF.

The chain combines TRBV28 with TRBJ1-4; unclear D gene. Germline V CDR1 and CDR2: MDHEN, SYDVKM. Trimming left V 2 bases short and J 8 bases short, with 18 bases between. The CDR3 consists of 16 residues. The CDR3 DNA sequence: TGTGCCAGCAGTTTAATTGGAAGCCCCAATTTGGAAAAACTGTTTTTT. Translated: CASSLIGSPNLEKLFF.

The J gene is TRBJ1-3, the V gene TRBV7-8; TRBD1 matches at 9 bases. Losses at the gene ends were 4 bases for V and 0 bases for J; bases not matched to a gene: 4. The V gene's germline CDR1 is SGHVS and CDR2 FQNEAQ. The CDR3 length is 16 residues. As DNA, the CDR3 is TGTGCCAGCAGCTCCTGGGACAGGGCCTCTGGAAACACCATATATTTT. Its translation: CASSSWDRASGNTIYF.

This chain uses TRBV14 with TRBJ2-7; 8 nucleotides align to TRBD1. Germline lookup yields CDR1 SGHDN and CDR2 FVKESK. The V gene end was trimmed by 7 bases and the J gene end by 1 base; junction bases not matched to a gene: 6. CDR3 length: 14 residues. The CDR3 DNA sequence: TGTGCCAGCACCGGGACAGGCGAGTCCTACGAGCAGTACTTC. Translation: CASTGTGESYEQYF.

The V and J genes are TRBV4-1 and TRBJ2-3; 10 nucleotides match TRBD2. Germline lookup yields CDR1 MGHRA and CDR2 YSYEKL. After removal of 6 bases from V and 2 bases from J, the junction contained 8 bases not matched to a gene. The CDR3 covers 16 residues. In nucleotides, the CDR3 is TGCGCCAGCAGTAGGACTAGCGGCTATTCCACAGATACGCAGTATTTT. Its translation: CASSRTSGYSTDTQYF.